Each of the 16 T cell receptor beta chains below was sequenced from the same sample in a study of CD8+CD57+ T cells in acquired aplastic anemia. Genomic DNA was employed as the template in profiling TCR beta VDJ and CDR3. A single record per CDR3 protein comes from TCRdb applying MiXCR to the reads. The sample holds 40,000 to 45,000 distinct CDR3 sequences; around 67% are singletons and the top ten take 23%. Sequenced material: sorted CD4+, CD8+, or CD8+CD57+ T cells (not recorded which) from PBMCs. The receptors originated from a human donor in good health, serving as a control.

About this clonotype: Relative to the germline gene, one junction end is altered; a read error may explain this. The rearrangement joins TRBV28 to TRBJ1-2; D ambiguous. This CDR3 comprises 14 residues. CDR1 is MDHEN and CDR2 is SYDVKM in the germline V gene. For the CDR3, the DNA is TGTGCCAGCAGTTTGTTGAGGGAAAACTATGGCCACACCTTC. Its translation: CASSLLRENYGHTF.

V usage is TRBV19 and J usage is TRBJ1-3; 7 bases are shared with TRBD1. The CDR3 contains 14 residues. V was pared by 5 bases and J by 4 bases, with 5 bases of the junction left unmatched. Per germline, CDR1 LNHDA and CDR2 SQIVND (reference sequence). DNA of the CDR3: TGTGCCAGTAGTCGGACAGGCGAAGGAAACACCATATATTTT. This encodes CASSRTGEGNTIYF. Looking up the rest from reference TRBV19 and TRBJ1-3 gives the full variable domain: DGGITQSPKYLFRKEGQNVTLSCEQNLNHDAMYWYRQDPGQGLRLIYYSQIVNDFQKGDIAEGYSVSREKKESFPLTVTSAQKNPTAFYLCASSRTGEGNTIYFGEGSWLTVV.

This clonotype is a singleton in its sample. The final CDR3 position lacks the conserved phenylalanine or tryptophan, pointing to a likely read error. The J gene is TRBJ2-5, the V gene TRBV25-1; D gene ambiguous. V shed 6 bases and J shed 1 base, with 15 bases lying between them. Germline CDR1 MGHDK, CDR2 SYGVNS. There are 15 residues in the CDR3. CDR3 protein: CASSLDSSLQETQYS. The CDR3 DNA reads TGTGCCAGCAGCTTAGATAGTTCCCTCCAAGAGACCCAGTACTCC.

This chain uses TRBV27 with TRBJ1-4, with 7 positions matching TRBD1. Trimming removed 5 bases from V and 1 base from J; junction bases left unmatched: 4. Germline V gene lookup returns CDR1 MNHEY and CDR2 SMNVEV (reference sequence). There are 15 residues in the CDR3. The CDR3 is CASSRAGGTNEKLFF. DNA for the CDR3: TGTGCCAGCAGTAGAGCAGGGGGAACTAATGAAAAACTGTTTTTT.

This clonotype is labeled medium-sized. The chain has TRBV2 and TRBJ1-2; the D is unclear. Between the trimmed V and J ends, which lost 4 bases and 6 bases, there was a span of 6 bases. CDR1 SNHLY and CDR2 FYNNEI come from the germline V gene. The CDR3 has 11 residues. Here the CDR3 reads CASSAKDGYTF. CDR3 in DNA: TGTGCCAGCAGTGCAAAGGATGGCTACACCTTC.

V gene TRBV29-1 combines with J gene TRBJ2-1; D call uncertain. The CDR3 is made up of 11 amino acids. From germline, CDR1 is SQVTM and CDR2 ANQGSEA. Deletions cut 2 bases from V and 7 bases from J, with 6 bases between. Here the CDR3 reads CSVESPNEQFF. In DNA, the CDR3 is TGCAGCGTTGAATCACCGAATGAGCAGTTCTTC.

This clonotype has ten or more counts. The chain recombines TRBV27 with TRBJ2-3, with 8 bases that match TRBD1. Germline CDR1 is MNHEY and CDR2 is SMNVEV (reference sequence). V dropped 3 bases and J dropped 0; count of bases not matched to a gene: 5. The CDR3 covers 16 residues. The CDR3 loop is CASSFSTGASTDTQYF. DNA of the CDR3: TGTGCCAGCAGTTTCTCGACAGGGGCGAGCACAGATACGCAGTATTTT.

V usage is TRBV12-3 or TRBV12-4 and J usage is TRBJ1-2; D might be TRBD1 (5 bases). The V end lost 0 bases, the J end lost 7 bases, and 9 bases lay between the germline ends. The CDR3 contains 13 residues. CDR3 sequence (DNA): TGTGCCAGCAGTTTAGCGTCGGGGGTTGGCTACACCTTC. Translated: CASSLASGVGYTF.

This clonotype was recorded only once. The chain is built from TRBV24-1 and TRBJ2-7, with TRBD1 identical over 10 bases. Germline V CDR1 and CDR2: KGHDR, SFDVKD. Losses at the gene ends were 10 bases for V and 3 bases for J; bases not matched to a gene: 8. CDR3 size: 14 residues. In DNA, the CDR3 is TGTGCCACTACTACGGGACAGGGGCACTACGAGCAGTACTTC. It translates to CATTTGQGHYEQYF.

This chain links TRBV19 with TRBJ2-3, with D possibly being TRBD2 (6 bases). Trimming removed 5 bases from V and 0 bases from J, with 9 bases in between. Germline V gives CDR1 LNHDA, CDR2 SQIVND (reference sequence). CDR3 length: 14 residues. Here the CDR3 DNA reads TGTGCCAGTAGTCCCAGCGGGAGCACAGATACGCAGTATTTT. Amino acid sequence: CASSPSGSTDTQYF.

There are a few counts of this clonotype. The chain links TRBV20-1 to TRBJ1-6, with 9 bases matching TRBD1. Trimming took 5 bases from V and 5 from J; bases not matched to a gene: 4. The CDR3 has 14 amino acids. Germline CDR1 and CDR2: DFQATT and SNEGSKA (reference sequence). The CDR3 loop reads CSADRDRDNSPLHF. CDR3 nucleotides: TGCAGTGCTGACCGGGACAGGGATAATTCACCCCTCCACTTT.

The CDR3 region has the DNA TGTGCCAGCACTGGGGGGACAGGGTATCAGCCCCAGCATTTT. Amino acids: CASTGGTGYQPQHF. This chain links TRBV10-3 with TRBJ1-5; 9 bases agree with TRBD1. This CDR3 is built from 14 residues. Trimming at V came to 10 bases and at J to 5 bases, leaving 9 bases not matched to a gene. Germline CDR1 is ENHRY and CDR2 is SYGVKD.

This clonotype was seen once. The chain uses TRBV7-8 and TRBJ1-1; D is unclear. The CDR3 contains 14 residues. The V and J ends lost 2 bases and 4 bases respectively, with 11 bases between them. Germline values: CDR1 SGHVS, CDR2 FQNEAQ. The CDR3 loop is CASSLIAGPTEAFF. In nucleotides, the CDR3 is TGTGCCAGCAGCTTAATAGCAGGACCCACTGAAGCTTTCTTT.

CDR3 bases: TGTGCCAGTACCGGGACCTGGGACGAGCAGTACTTC. It yields the protein CASTGTWDEQYF. The chain recombines TRBV19 with TRBJ2-7; D possibly uses TRBD1 or TRBD2 (5 bases each). Trimming pared 7 bases from V and 5 bases from J, leaving 12 bases between. Looked up from germline, CDR1 is LNHDA and CDR2 is SQIVND (reference sequence). This CDR3 is built from 12 residues.

This rearrangement joins TRBV7-8 to TRBJ2-7; possible D gene TRBD2, 5 bases. The CDR3 is made up of 13 amino acids. Trimming stripped 6 bases from V and 2 bases from J, with 11 bases between. Per germline, CDR1 SGHVS and CDR2 FQNEAQ. The CDR3 DNA follows: TGTGCCAGCAGTCGCCTAGCTACCTACGAGCAGTACTTC. It encodes CASSRLATYEQYF.

The chain combines TRBV27 with TRBJ1-1; D uncertain. The germline V gene has CDR1 MNHEY and CDR2 SMNVEV (reference sequence). The CDR3 loop spans 13 amino acids. V was trimmed by 5 bases and J by 1 base, leaving 8 bases between them. CDR3 DNA sequence: TGTGCCAGCAGTCTTACGGCGAACACTGAAGCTTTCTTT. It is translated as CASSLTANTEAFF.